A single sample gave rise to the 10 T cell receptor beta chains below, sequenced in a study of blood T cells in healthy people across ages. Sample-barcoded 5' priming and a J-beta primer mix drove a second PCR of 7 to 11 cycles. TCRdb fed the 5' RACE reads into MiXCR, producing one record per CDR3 protein. The sample contains approximately 800,000 distinct CDR3 sequences, about 36% of which appear only once. Sequenced: blood. Receptors originate from a man between 18 and 35 years old in good health.

The rearrangement joins TRBV28 to TRBJ2-3, with 9 bases matching TRBD1. The CDR3 is made up of 16 amino acids. J gave up 4 bases and V 7 bases, and 12 bases lay outside the gene matches. Germline CDR1 MDHEN, CDR2 SYDVKM. The CDR3 reads CASTGDGTGRPDTQYF. The CDR3 DNA is TGTGCCAGCACCGGGGACGGGACAGGGCGCCCAGATACGCAGTATTTT.

The chain carries TRBV12-3 or TRBV12-4 and TRBJ2-3; TRBD1 matches at 8 bases. The CDR3 is 15 residues long. V lost 4 bases to trimming and J lost 4 bases; unmatched junction nucleotides: 7. The CDR3 DNA follows: TGTGCCAGCAGTTCTCCGGACAGGGAGGCAGATACGCAGTATTTT. As protein: CASSSPDREADTQYF.

This clonotype was seen ten or more times. This chain links TRBV4-2 with TRBJ2-1, with TRBD2 matching 8 bases. The CDR3 is made up of 15 amino acids. The ends lost 1 base at V and 4 bases at J; junction bases unmatched: 3. The germline V gene encodes CDR1 LGHNA and CDR2 YNFKEQ. CDR3 in DNA: TGTGCCAGCAGCCAAGTCGGGGGGGATTACAATGAGCAGTTCTTC. Translated: CASSQVGGDYNEQFF.

This clonotype was counted at least ten times. V usage is TRBV4-3 and J usage is TRBJ1-2; D perhaps matches TRBD1 (5 bases). The length of the CDR3 is 16 residues. V was shortened by 2 bases and J by 1 base, with 14 bases between the two germline ends. Germline values: CDR1 LGHNA, CDR2 YSLEER. CDR3 loop: CASSQFRDGYNYGYTF. CDR3 DNA: TGCGCCAGCAGCCAATTTCGGGACGGCTATAACTATGGCTACACCTTC.

This clonotype was seen a few times. The chain uses TRBV7-2 and TRBJ1-2; D remains unclear. Per the germline V gene, CDR1 is SGHTA and CDR2 is FQGNSA. V lost 4 bases to trimming and J lost 8 bases, with 14 bases between them. The CDR3 is 13 amino acids. Here the CDR3 reads CASSSTKEKGYTF. CDR3 in DNA: TGTGCCAGCAGCTCAACGAAAGAGAAAGGCTACACCTTC.

In nucleotides, the CDR3 is TGTGCCAGCAGCGTAGGGGCTAGCGGGAACACCGGGGAGCTGTTTTTT. Translating it yields CASSVGASGNTGELFF. V is TRBV9 and J is TRBJ2-2; TRBD2 aligns across 7 bases. V was clipped by 0 bases and J by 1 base; unmatched bases: 3. The germline V gene encodes CDR1 SGDLS and CDR2 YYNGEE. This CDR3 spans 16 amino acids.

This clonotype occurred a few times. The V call is TRBV20-1, the J call TRBJ2-7; D tentatively fits TRBD1 or TRBD2 (5 bases each). Trimming shortened V by 5 bases and J by 7 bases, and 27 bases separated the two germline ends. CDR3 length equals 16 residues. From germline, CDR1 is DFQATT and CDR2 SNEGSKA (reference sequence). The CDR3: CSAPRDEGFPYNEQYF. The CDR3 DNA is TGCAGTGCTCCCCGCGACGAGGGGTTCCCCTACAATGAGCAGTACTTC.

The chain links TRBV4-1 to TRBJ2-7; D not resolved. The V gene's germline CDR1 is MGHRA and CDR2 YSYEKL. CDR3 size: 13 residues. Trimming left V 4 bases short and J 2 bases short, with 9 bases between. The CDR3 bases are TGCGCCAGCAGCCCGCGACTCCCCTACGAGCAGTACTTC. As protein: CASSPRLPYEQYF.

This clonotype came up a few times. The genes are TRBV9 and TRBJ2-1, with 9 bases lining up with TRBD1. V lost 4 bases and J lost 5; bases outside the gene matches: 7. Germline assignment: CDR1 SGDLS and CDR2 YYNGEE. The length of the CDR3 is 15 residues. The CDR3: CASSPRTGVNNEQFF. The DNA of the CDR3 is TGTGCCAGCAGCCCTCGGACAGGGGTCAACAATGAGCAGTTCTTC.

This clonotype was found a few times. V usage is TRBV28 and J usage is TRBJ2-5; a possible D gene is TRBD1 (6 bases). This CDR3 is built from 15 residues. Trimming took off 7 bases at V and 0 bases at J, with 15 bases between the two ends. Per germline, CDR1 MDHEN and CDR2 SYDVKM. The CDR3 sequence is CASTSTGQNQETQYF. CDR3 bases: TGTGCCAGCACCTCAACAGGACAGAACCAAGAGACCCAGTACTTC.